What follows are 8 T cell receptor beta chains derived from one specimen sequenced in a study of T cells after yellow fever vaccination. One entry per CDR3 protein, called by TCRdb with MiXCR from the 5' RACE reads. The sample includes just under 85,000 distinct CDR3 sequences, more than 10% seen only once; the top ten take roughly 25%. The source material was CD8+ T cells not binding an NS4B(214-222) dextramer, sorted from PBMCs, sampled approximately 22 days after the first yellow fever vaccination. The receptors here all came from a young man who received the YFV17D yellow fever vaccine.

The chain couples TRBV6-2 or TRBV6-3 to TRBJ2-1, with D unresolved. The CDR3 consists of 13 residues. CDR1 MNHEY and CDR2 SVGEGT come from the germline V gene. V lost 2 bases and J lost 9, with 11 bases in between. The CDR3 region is CASSYAVGGEQFF. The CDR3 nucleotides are TGTGCCAGCAGTTACGCAGTCGGTGGTGAGCAGTTCTTC.

The CDR3 nucleotides read TGTGCCAGCAGCCCCGAACTGCCCGGGTACGAGCAGTACTTC. This codes for CASSPELPGYEQYF. V usage is TRBV7-2 and J usage is TRBJ2-7; no firm D call. The CDR3 sequence is 14 residues long. The ends were cut back, 5 bases at V and 4 bases at J, with 15 bases in the middle. Germline lookup yields CDR1 SGHTA and CDR2 FQGNSA.

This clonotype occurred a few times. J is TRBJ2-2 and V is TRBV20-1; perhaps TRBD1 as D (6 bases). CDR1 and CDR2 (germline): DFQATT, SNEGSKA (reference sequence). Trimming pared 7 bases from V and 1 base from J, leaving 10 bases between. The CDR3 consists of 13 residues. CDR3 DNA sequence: TGCAGTGTCCTGACAGGGAACACCGGGGAGCTGTTTTTT. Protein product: CSVLTGNTGELFF.

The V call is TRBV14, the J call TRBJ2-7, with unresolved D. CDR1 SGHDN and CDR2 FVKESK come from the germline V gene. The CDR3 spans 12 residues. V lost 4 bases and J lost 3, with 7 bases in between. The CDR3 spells CASSPFDYEQYF. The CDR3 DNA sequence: TGTGCCAGCAGCCCATTCGACTACGAGCAGTACTTC.

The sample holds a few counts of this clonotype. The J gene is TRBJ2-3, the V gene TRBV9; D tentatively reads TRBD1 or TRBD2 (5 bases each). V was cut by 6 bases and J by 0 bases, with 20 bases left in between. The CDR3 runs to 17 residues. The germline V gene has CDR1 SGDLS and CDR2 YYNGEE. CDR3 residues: CASTPFGAGSSTDTQYF. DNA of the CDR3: TGTGCCAGCACCCCCTTCGGGGCTGGTTCTAGCACAGATACGCAGTATTTT. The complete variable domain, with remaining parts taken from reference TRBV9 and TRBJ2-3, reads DSGVTQTPKHLITATGQRVTLRCSPRSGDLSVYWYQQSLDQGLQFLIQYYNGEERAKGNILERFSAQQFPDLHSELNLSSLELGDSALYFCASTPFGAGSSTDTQYFGPGTRLTVL.

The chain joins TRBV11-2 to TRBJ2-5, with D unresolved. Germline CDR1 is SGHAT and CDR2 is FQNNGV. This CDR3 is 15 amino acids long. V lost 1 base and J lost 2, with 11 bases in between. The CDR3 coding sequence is TGTGCCAGCAGCTTAGTAGGGCGGATACAAGAGACCCAGTACTTC. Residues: CASSLVGRIQETQYF.

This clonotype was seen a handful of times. The CDR3 bases are TGCGCCAGCAGCATTGGTGGGGTCTACGAGCAGTACTTC. This codes for CASSIGGVYEQYF. The chain carries TRBV5-1 and TRBJ2-7; D is unclear. Germline V gives CDR1 SGHRS, CDR2 YFSETQ. V was shortened by 4 bases and J by 3 bases, with 11 bases between the two germline ends. This CDR3 region has 13 residues. The whole variable domain, remainder taken from reference TRBV5-1 and TRBJ2-7, is KAGVTQTPRYLIKTRGQQVTLSCSPISGHRSVSWYQQTPGQGLQFLFEYFSETQRNKGNFPGRFSGRQFSNSRSEMNVSTLELGDSALYLCASSIGGVYEQYFGPGTRLTVT.

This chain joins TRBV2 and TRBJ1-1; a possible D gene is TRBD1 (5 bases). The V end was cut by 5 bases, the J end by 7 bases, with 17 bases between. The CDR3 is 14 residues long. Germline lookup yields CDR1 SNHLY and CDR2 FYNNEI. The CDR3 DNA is TGTGCCAGCAGTAGAAATCCAGGGAGGAGTGAAGCTTTCTTT. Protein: CASSRNPGRSEAFF.